Listed here is a single T cell receptor (beta chain). This clone's antigen is unknown. Base qualities were left out, and no much larger clone turns up one base away. The CDR3 contains 13 residues, cysteine and phenylalanine counted. The only DNA kept is the CDR3, 39 bases in frame from the first base. V ends up 6 bases short and J 4 bases short, with an unmatched junction base count of 6. Via the germline V gene, CDR1 is SQVTM and CDR2 ANQGSEA. The record originates from a study of blood T cells in healthy people across ages (dated by TCRdb to between 2015 and 2016). About the full investigation: In model experiments, roughly one uniquely barcoded TCR beta cDNA molecule per two T cells was captured by template switching. The study measured age-related changes in TCR beta repertoire diversity using deep sequencing normalized with unique cDNA molecular identifiers. The donors were divided into four age groups: young (average approximately 17 years), middle-aged (under 40), aged (approximately 62) and long-lived (82). To avoid experimental bias, donors of different ages were randomly spread across the sequencing lanes. For two donors (one aged 18 to 30 and one aged 80 or older), the study analyzed two additional independent replicas of 1 million unique cDNA reads from the same blood draw. The full study reports these points: Total diversity estimates from one million sequenced T cells were considered lower bounds and underestimates. There was a strong correlation between observed TCR beta diversity and the percentage of naive T cells measured by flow cytometry. Bulk unsorted PBMC profiling prevented conclusive comparison of naive and antigen-experienced compartments. Observed TCR beta diversity per million T cells fell roughly linearly with age, and a significant reduction was already apparent by age around 40. Because donor CMV infection status was unknown, age-related changes in expanded clonotypes were potentially confounded. Compared with the aged group, more naive CD4+ T cells, fewer expanded clones and increased TCR diversity were shown by the long-lived group, suggesting age selection.

Systemically healthy Caucasian individuals from Russia, 35 to 50 in total and aged roughly 6 to 100 years, were included as donors. About 9.1 milliliters of peripheral blood were collected from each donor into EDTA-treated Vacutainer tubes. Ficoll-Paque density-gradient centrifugation was used to isolate PBMCs, with at least 7 million per sample. Total RNA was extracted from PBMCs with Trizol reagent, with at least 5.5 micrograms obtained per sample. Naive CD45RAhigh/CD27high T cell percentages were measured by flow cytometry on a PBMC aliquot from every donor. The receptor library was made with 5' RACE. Reads for this sample came from an Illumina HiSeq 2500. A second PCR of about 6 to 11 cycles was performed with a sample-barcoded 5' primer and a J-beta primer mix. Each TCR beta cDNA molecule received a unique molecular identifier from a template-switch 5' adaptor carrying 12 random nucleotides. Each sample yielded at least 3 million CDR3-containing paired-end reads. The Mint cDNA synthesis kit, primed by a TRBC-specific oligonucleotide, was used to synthesize first-strand cDNA from all RNA. Following uracil-DNA glycosylase treatment, all cDNA underwent a first 18-cycle PCR with the universal primers M1SS and BC2_uni_R. As for how the authors treated the data: Normalization of each sample was performed by random selection of 1 million high-quality reads, each carrying a distinct molecular identifier. Reads with shared molecular identifiers were discarded instead of being binned into consensus sequences. MiTCR, with a Q25 quality threshold and the strictest error-elimination algorithm, was used for CDR3 identification, clonotype clustering and error correction. A nonparametric unseen species model with Euler transformation was used to estimate lower-bound total TCR beta diversity. The raw public reads went through TCRdb reprocessing: fastp at Q25, MiXCR clone calling, in-frame beta chains kept. Rows with a matching CDR3 protein are joined into one entry that keeps the most common DNA and genes. None of the V and J calls come from the authors' own analysis; TCRdb made them. The sample includes about 1.1 million distinct CDR3 sequences, with 35% to 45% observed a single time. Clones ranked in the top ten supply roughly 14% of the sample.

Sequenced material: blood. The TCR was taken from a man between 18 and 35 years old in good health. The rearranged chain carries TRBV29-1 and TRBJ2-3, and 8 junction bases match TRBD1. The nucleotide sequence is given as TGCAGCGTAAGACAGGGGCCTCCAGATACGCAGTATTTT. The encoded protein is CSVRQGPPDTQYF.